Shown below are 18 T cell receptor beta chains from a single sample sequenced in a study of cytomegalovirus exposure and HLA in healthy donors. The PCR had 60 Vbeta and 13 Jbeta primers. The repertoire was sequenced with immunoSEQ multiplex PCR; TCRdb's copy has only in-frame clones and lacks some. The sample carries roughly 80,000 clones, under 70% recorded once. Sequencing was carried out using PBMCs. The receptors were sampled from a woman aged 45 to 65 in good health and CMV-seropositive.

This sequence joins TRBV6-5 and TRBJ1-1, with 7 bases matching TRBD1. The CDR3 length is 14 residues. Trimming cost V 0 bases and J 5 bases; bases outside gene matches: 3. CDR1 MNHEY and CDR2 SVGAGI come from the germline V gene. The CDR3 DNA reads TGTGCCAGCAGTTACTCCCGACAGGGAACTGAAGCTTTCTTT. Its translation: CASSYSRQGTEAFF.

The chain joins TRBV5-4 to TRBJ1-6; TRBD1 matches at 9 bases. J gave up 9 bases and V 3 bases, and 10 bases lay outside the gene matches. This CDR3 has 16 residues. CDR1 and CDR2 (germline): SGHNT, YYREEE (reference sequence). Here the CDR3 reads CASSSPGQGSASPLHF. DNA of the CDR3: TGTGCCAGCAGCTCTCCGGGACAGGGATCGGCTTCACCCCTCCACTTT.

This clone was counted only a few times. This chain connects TRBV28 to TRBJ2-5; 12 nucleotides agree with TRBD1. There are 16 residues in the CDR3. From germline, CDR1 is MDHEN and CDR2 SYDVKM. The V and J ends lost 6 bases and 2 bases, in that order; junction bases with no gene match: 7. CDR3 sequence: CASRGDRGLNQETQYF. CDR3 in DNA: TGTGCCAGCAGAGGGGACAGGGGGCTTAATCAAGAGACCCAGTACTTC.

In this sample, this clone turned up a few times. The V and J genes are TRBV4-1 and TRBJ1-1; D uncertain. V was pared by 4 bases and J by 1 base, with 13 bases between. Germline V CDR1 and CDR2: MGHRA, YSYEKL. This CDR3 has 15 residues. Written as DNA, the CDR3 is TGCGCCAGCAGCCCCCCAACGAAGAGGAACACTGAAGCTTTCTTT. Protein: CASSPPTKRNTEAFF.

CDR3 protein: CASSFQGGISPLHF. DNA for the CDR3: TGTGCCAGCAGCTTCCAGGGGGGAATTTCACCCCTCCACTTT. This rearrangement joins TRBV7-3 to TRBJ1-6; 7 bases are a match to TRBD1. Trimming took 3 bases from V and 9 from J; bases not matched to a gene: 5. Germline loops: CDR1 SGHTA, CDR2 FQGTGA. The CDR3 extends over 14 amino acids.

This clone was counted between two and nine times. This sequence joins TRBV7-9 and TRBJ1-5, with TRBD1 identical over 11 bases. CDR1 is SEHNR, CDR2 FQNEAQ, per germline (reference sequence). The CDR3 extends over 15 amino acids. V dropped 4 bases and J dropped 5; count of bases not matched to a gene: 4. Here the CDR3 reads CASSWDRGGYQPQHF. The DNA of the CDR3 is TGTGCCAGCAGCTGGGACAGGGGGGGATATCAGCCCCAGCATTTT.

The chain links TRBV28 to TRBJ2-1, with TRBD1 identical over 9 bases. V lost 8 bases, J lost 5 bases, and 13 bases stayed unmatched. Per the germline V gene, CDR1 is MDHEN and CDR2 is SYDVKM. This CDR3 comprises 16 residues. Here the CDR3 reads CASSNSGTGPNNEQFF. CDR3 bases: TGTGCCAGCTCTAATTCCGGGACAGGGCCCAACAATGAGCAGTTCTTC.

The chain employs TRBV2 and TRBJ2-1; perhaps TRBD1 as D (5 bases). The CDR3 loop spans 13 amino acids. Germline assignment: CDR1 SNHLY and CDR2 FYNNEI. Trimming removed 6 bases at V and 5 bases at J, with 11 bases between. The CDR3 bases are TGTGCCAGCAGGTCTTCAGGGAACAATGAGCAGTTCTTC. It codes for CASRSSGNNEQFF.

Note on this clone: One end of the junction is discordant with germline, which a read error may explain. V usage is TRBV7-7 and J usage is TRBJ2-2; 11 bases are a match to TRBD2. The germline gives CDR1 SSHAT, CDR2 FNYEAQ (reference sequence). The CDR3 runs to 15 residues. CDR3 DNA sequence: TGTGCTAGCAGCCCATGGACTAGCGGGCCCGGGGAGCTGTTTTTT. Amino acids: CASSPWTSGPGELFF.

The gene calls are TRBV6-5 and TRBJ2-7, with D possibly matching TRBD1 (6 bases). The CDR3 has 14 amino acids. CDR1 is MNHEY and CDR2 is SVGAGI in the germline V gene. V was trimmed by 0 bases and J by 7 bases, leaving 13 bases between them. CDR3 coding DNA: TGTGCCAGCAGTTACTCGACAGGACCGCTGGAGCAGTACTTC. Amino acids: CASSYSTGPLEQYF.

The rearrangement links TRBV7-9 to TRBJ1-4, with a tentative D call TRBD1 (5 bases). The V gene lost 1 base and the J gene lost 14 bases, with 20 bases spanning the gap. The CDR3 has 15 amino acids. Germline lookup yields CDR1 SEHNR and CDR2 FQNEAQ (reference sequence). CDR3 region: CASSLVPSQGEELFF. CDR3 coding DNA: TGTGCCAGCAGCTTAGTCCCGAGCCAAGGGGAAGAGCTGTTTTTT.

This chain connects TRBV5-1 to TRBJ2-1; the match to TRBD2 covers 8 bases. After removal of 4 bases from V and 8 bases from J, the junction contained 14 bases not matched to a gene. This CDR3 is built from 16 residues. Germline CDR1 reads SGHRS; CDR2 reads YFSETQ. The CDR3 DNA is TGCGCCAGCAGCACCGCGCGGGGGGCCGGGGGAGATGAGCAGTTCTTC. The encoded protein is CASSTARGAGGDEQFF.

V usage is TRBV2 and J usage is TRBJ1-5, with TRBD1 identical over 10 bases. The CDR3 sequence is 15 residues long. V shed 6 bases and J 5 bases; nucleotides not matched to a gene: 7. The germline V gene has CDR1 SNHLY and CDR2 FYNNEI. The CDR3 is CASRGDRGFDQPQHF. For the CDR3, the DNA is TGTGCCAGCAGGGGGGACAGGGGTTTCGATCAGCCCCAGCATTTT.

The chain couples TRBV7-2 to TRBJ1-2, with a tentative D call TRBD1 (6 bases). V gave up 1 base and J gave up 4 bases, with 13 bases separating them. From germline, CDR1 is SGHTA and CDR2 FQGNSA. CDR3 length equals 15 residues. The CDR3 sequence is CASSLDQGSFYGYTF. In DNA form, the CDR3 reads TGTGCCAGCAGCTTAGATCAGGGGTCGTTCTATGGCTACACCTTC.

The chain recombines TRBV19 with TRBJ1-2; D not certain. Germline V gives CDR1 LNHDA, CDR2 SQIVND (reference sequence). V gave up 6 bases and J gave up 8 bases, with 25 bases separating them. This CDR3 spans 16 amino acids. CDR3 loop: CASSSLGARYFIGYTF. DNA for the CDR3: TGTGCCAGTAGCAGCCTCGGCGCCAGGTATTTTATAGGCTACACCTTC.

This clone was observed once. The J gene is TRBJ2-4, the V gene TRBV6-5; tentatively, D is TRBD1 (5 bases). Trimming pared 6 bases from V and 2 bases from J, leaving 14 bases between. The CDR3 has 15 amino acids. Germline lookup yields CDR1 MNHEY and CDR2 SVGAGI. CDR3 region: CASRPSRDTKNIQYF. CDR3 bases: TGTGCCAGCAGGCCCTCCAGGGATACCAAAAACATTCAGTACTTC.

V and J are TRBV7-3 and TRBJ2-1, with D tentatively TRBD2 (5 bases). V shed 8 bases and J shed 0 bases, with 17 bases lying between them. The germline CDR1 and CDR2 sequences are SGHTA and FQGTGA. This CDR3 contains 16 residues. For the CDR3, the DNA is TGTGCCAGCTCCTTACATAGAGGGAGCTCCTACAATGAGCAGTTCTTC. Amino acid sequence: CASSLHRGSSYNEQFF. Full variable domain (missing parts from reference TRBV7-3 and TRBJ2-1): GAGVSQTPSNKVTEKGKYVELRCDPISGHTALYWYRQSLGQGPEFLIYFQGTGAADDSGLPNDRFFAVRPEGSVSTLKIQRTERGDSAVYLCASSLHRGSSYNEQFFGPGTRLTVL.

Notes on this clone: The same CDR3 arises from other DNA sequences in this sample as well. CDR3 coding DNA: TGTGCCACCAAGATAGTCGGCGGGCTGAGCTCCTACGAGCAGTACTTC. Residues: CATKIVGGLSSYEQYF. This chain uses TRBV21-1 with TRBJ2-7; the D call of TRBD2 is as the table states it, not checked on the DNA. TRBV21-1 corresponds to a pseudogene. The CDR3 totals 16 residues.